This TCR beta chain was sequenced for a study of blood T cell repertoires in COVID-19. Looking at the study overall: Collection of acute and convalescent COVID-19 samples took place in the United States, Italy and Spain.

Participants' own reports of clinical history determined their cohort assignment. Original processing notes: Estimated nucleated cell counts came from reference gene primer amplification. The assay was immunoSEQ multiplex PCR, and TCRdb's table has in-frame clones only and misses some. That table furnishes V, J and clone size, whereas the DNA furnished D and trimming. The repertoire includes 150,000 or so clones, 70% to 90% of them detected once, and approximately 4.3% sits in the top ten. Per germline, CDR1 MNHEY and CDR2 SVGEGT. The V gene end was trimmed by 0 bases and the J gene end by 1 base; junction bases not matched to a gene: 4. The CDR3 spans 16 residues.

The rearrangement uses TRBV6-2 or TRBV6-3 and TRBJ2-3; 7 bases line up with TRBD2. The sample comprised PBMCs or T cells enriched from blood (not recorded which). The receptor was derived from a man aged 50 to 59 who had recovered from COVID-19. The chain's CDR3 is CASSYSGGSGTDTQYF. CDR3 nucleotide sequence: TGTGCCAGCAGTTACTCGGGGGGGTCAGGCACAGATACGCAGTATTTT.